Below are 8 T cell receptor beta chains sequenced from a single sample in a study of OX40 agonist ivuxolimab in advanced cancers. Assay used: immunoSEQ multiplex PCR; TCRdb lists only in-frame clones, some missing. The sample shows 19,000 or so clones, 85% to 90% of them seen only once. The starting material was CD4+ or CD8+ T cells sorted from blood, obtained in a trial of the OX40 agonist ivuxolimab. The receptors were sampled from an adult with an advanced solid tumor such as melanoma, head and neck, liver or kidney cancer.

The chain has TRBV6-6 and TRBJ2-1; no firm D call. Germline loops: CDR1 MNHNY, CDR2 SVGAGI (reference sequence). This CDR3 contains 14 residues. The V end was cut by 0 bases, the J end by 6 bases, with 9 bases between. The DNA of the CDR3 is TGTGCCAGCAGTTACTCCGAGTGGGGCAATGAGCAGTTCTTC. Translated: CASSYSEWGNEQFF.

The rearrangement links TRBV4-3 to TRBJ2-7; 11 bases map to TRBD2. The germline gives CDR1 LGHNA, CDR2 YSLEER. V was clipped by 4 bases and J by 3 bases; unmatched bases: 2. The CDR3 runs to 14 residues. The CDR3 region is CASSPGTSGYEQYF. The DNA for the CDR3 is TGCGCCAGCAGCCCCGGGACTAGCGGCTACGAGCAGTACTTC.

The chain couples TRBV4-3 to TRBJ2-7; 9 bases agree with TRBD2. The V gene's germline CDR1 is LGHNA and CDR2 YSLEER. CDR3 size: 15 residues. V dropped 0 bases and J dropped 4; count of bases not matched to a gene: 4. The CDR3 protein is CASSQDRLAGYEQYF. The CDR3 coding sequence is TGCGCCAGCAGCCAAGATCGGCTAGCGGGGTACGAGCAGTACTTC.

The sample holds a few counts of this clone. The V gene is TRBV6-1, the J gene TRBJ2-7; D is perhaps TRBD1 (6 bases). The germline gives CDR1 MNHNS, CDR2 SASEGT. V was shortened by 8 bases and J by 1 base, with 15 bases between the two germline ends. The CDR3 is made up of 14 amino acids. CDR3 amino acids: CASGQKGDSYEQYF. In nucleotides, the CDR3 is TGTGCCAGCGGCCAGAAGGGGGATTCCTACGAGCAGTACTTC.

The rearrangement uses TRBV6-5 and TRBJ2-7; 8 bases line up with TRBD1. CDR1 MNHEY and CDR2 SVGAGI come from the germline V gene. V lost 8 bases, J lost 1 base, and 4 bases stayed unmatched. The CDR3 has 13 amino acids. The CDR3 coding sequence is TGTGCCAGCCTCGGGACAGGTTCCTACGAGCAGTACTTC. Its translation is CASLGTGSYEQYF.

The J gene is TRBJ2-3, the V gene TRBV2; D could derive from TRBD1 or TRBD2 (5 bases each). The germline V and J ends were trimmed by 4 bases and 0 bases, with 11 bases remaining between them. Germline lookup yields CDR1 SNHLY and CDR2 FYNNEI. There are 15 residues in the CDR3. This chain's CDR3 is CASSGGAASTDTQYF. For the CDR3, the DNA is TGTGCCAGCAGTGGAGGGGCGGCTAGCACAGATACGCAGTATTTT.

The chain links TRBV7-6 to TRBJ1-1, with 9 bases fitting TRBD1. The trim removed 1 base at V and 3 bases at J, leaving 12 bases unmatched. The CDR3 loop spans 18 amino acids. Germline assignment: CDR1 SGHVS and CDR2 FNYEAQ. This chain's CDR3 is CASSLGSGQGFWDTEAFF. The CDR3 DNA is TGTGCCAGCAGCTTAGGTTCAGGACAGGGGTTTTGGGACACTGAAGCTTTCTTT.

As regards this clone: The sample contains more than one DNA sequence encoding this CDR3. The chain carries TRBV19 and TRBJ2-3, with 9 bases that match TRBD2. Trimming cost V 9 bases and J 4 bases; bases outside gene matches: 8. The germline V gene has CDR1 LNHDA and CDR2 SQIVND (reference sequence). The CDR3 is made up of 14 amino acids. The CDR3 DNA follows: TGTGCCAGCAAAGATAGCGGGAGAGCAGATACGCAGTATTTT. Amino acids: CASKDSGRADTQYF.